A single sample gave rise to the 21 T cell receptor beta chains below, sequenced in a study of blood T cells in healthy people across ages. A second PCR of about 6 to 11 cycles used a sample-barcoded 5' primer and a J-beta primer mix. TCRdb reprocessed the 5' RACE reads via MiXCR and lists one record per CDR3 protein. This table has over 1,500,000 distinct CDR3 sequences, just under 50% appearing once. The sequenced sample was blood. These receptors were taken from a woman aged 40 to 50 in good health.

The V call is TRBV7-2, the J call TRBJ1-1, with D maybe TRBD1 (5 bases). This CDR3 is built from 15 residues. Deletions cut 5 bases from V and 4 bases from J, with 17 bases between. Germline assignment: CDR1 SGHTA and CDR2 FQGNSA. The CDR3 here is CASSETQGHGTEAFF. CDR3 bases: TGTGCCAGCAGCGAGACGCAGGGCCATGGCACTGAAGCTTTCTTT.

This clonotype has a handful of counts. The CDR3 nucleotides read TGTGCCAGCAGCTTAGCTGGGGGTGGACAGGTCTCTTCCTACAATGAGCAGTTCTTC. Its translation is CASSLAGGGQVSSYNEQFF. J is TRBJ2-1 and V is TRBV7-2, with 7 bases lining up with TRBD1. The germline V gene has CDR1 SGHTA and CDR2 FQGNSA. V dropped 0 bases and J dropped 1; count of bases not matched to a gene: 12. This CDR3 comprises 19 residues. The full variable domain, its missing parts supplied by reference TRBV7-2 and TRBJ2-1, is GAGVSQSPSNKVTEKGKDVELRCDPISGHTALYWYRQSLGQGLEFLIYFQGNSAPDKSGLPSDRFSAERTGGSVSTLTIQRTQQEDSAVYLCASSLAGGGQVSSYNEQFFGPGTRLTVL.

V is TRBV7-2 and J is TRBJ2-3; D is unclear. V was shortened by 3 bases and J by 7 bases, with 11 bases between the two germline ends. The CDR3 is 13 amino acids. Germline lookup yields CDR1 SGHTA and CDR2 FQGNSA. CDR3 DNA sequence: TGTGCCAGCAGCTTGGCCCTACAGTATACGCAGTATTTT. Its translation is CASSLALQYTQYF.

This clonotype occurred once. The chain recombines TRBV25-1 with TRBJ2-7, with D perhaps matching TRBD1 or TRBD2 (5 bases each). This CDR3 contains 16 residues. Trimming cost V 0 bases and J 7 bases, with 19 bases left between them. CDR1 is MGHDK and CDR2 is SYGVNS in the germline V gene. The CDR3 DNA follows: TGTGCCAGCAGTGAATATCCAGGGAGCTCCTACAATGAGCAGTACTTC. It specifies CASSEYPGSSYNEQYF.

A few counts support this clonotype. The chain carries TRBV5-1 and TRBJ2-7; weak D call: TRBD1 (6 bases). Germline V lookup: CDR1 SGHRS, CDR2 YFSETQ. Trimming left V 3 bases short and J 1 base short, with 11 bases between. This CDR3 region has 14 residues. Here the CDR3 reads CASSYRDMSYEQYF. The CDR3 DNA is TGCGCCAGCAGCTACCGGGACATGTCCTACGAGCAGTACTTC.

Here the CDR3 reads CASSSKDKANYGYTF. CDR3 DNA sequence: TGCGCCAGCAGCAGTAAGGACAAGGCTAACTATGGCTACACCTTC. V and J are TRBV5-1 and TRBJ1-2; TRBD1 might be the D (5 bases). Trimming cost V 4 bases and J 0 bases, with 13 bases left between them. The CDR3 loop spans 15 amino acids. Germline V gene lookup returns CDR1 SGHRS and CDR2 YFSETQ.

The V gene is TRBV7-2, the J gene TRBJ2-5; D may be TRBD1 (5 bases). The V gene's germline CDR1 is SGHTA and CDR2 FQGNSA. The V and J ends lost 0 bases and 7 bases respectively, with 9 bases between them. The CDR3 is 13 amino acids. The CDR3, as DNA: TGTGCCAGCAGCTTAGCTCCTAGGGGGACCCAGTACTTC. Translation gives CASSLAPRGTQYF. The full variable domain, with the rest looked up from reference TRBV7-2 and TRBJ2-5, is GAGVSQSPSNKVTEKGKDVELRCDPISGHTALYWYRQSLGQGLEFLIYFQGNSAPDKSGLPSDRFSAERTGGSVSTLTIQRTQQEDSAVYLCASSLAPRGTQYFGPGTRLLVL.

Only a few counts were recorded for this clonotype. The chain recombines TRBV27 with TRBJ2-1; D unresolved. The germline V gene has CDR1 MNHEY and CDR2 SMNVEV (reference sequence). Trimming took 2 bases from V and 10 from J, leaving 12 bases between them. The CDR3 has 13 residues. The chain's CDR3 is CASSLHLSREQFF. The CDR3 DNA reads TGTGCCAGCAGTTTACACCTCAGCAGGGAGCAGTTCTTC.

The CDR3 nucleotides are TGTGCCAGCAGGCACGGAGGGGGCGGAGAGACCCAGTACTTC. The encoded protein is CASRHGGGGETQYF. This chain uses TRBV28 with TRBJ2-5; D is possibly TRBD1 (7 bases). Germline V gives CDR1 MDHEN, CDR2 SYDVKM. The CDR3 extends over 14 amino acids. V lost 6 bases, J lost 4 bases, and 15 bases lay in between. Full variable domain (rest looked up from reference TRBV28 and TRBJ2-5): DVKVTQSSRYLVKRTGEKVFLECVQDMDHENMFWYRQDPGLGLRLIYFSYDVKMKEKGDIPEGYSVSREKKERFSLILESASTNQTSMYLCASRHGGGGETQYFGPGTRLLVL.

As to this clonotype: A junction end diverges from the germline sequence, so it may reflect a read error. The chain recombines TRBV14 with TRBJ1-2, with a possible D match to TRBD1 (6 bases). This CDR3 spans 14 amino acids. Germline values: CDR1 SGHDN, CDR2 FVKESK. The CDR3 DNA reads as TGTGCCAGCAGCCTTAGAACAGGGTTATATGACTACACCTTC. Protein: CASSLRTGLYDYTF.

The J gene is TRBJ2-3, the V gene TRBV15; possible D gene TRBD2, 5 bases. CDR3 length equals 12 residues. Trimming removed 5 bases at V and 5 bases at J, with 8 bases between. Germline values: CDR1 LNHNV, CDR2 YYDKDF (reference sequence). CDR3: CATSPEVDTQYF. The CDR3, as DNA: TGTGCCACCAGCCCGGAGGTAGATACGCAGTATTTT. The full variable domain, with the rest looked up from reference TRBV15 and TRBJ2-3, is DAMVIQNPRYQVTQFGKPVTLSCSQTLNHNVMYWYQQKSSQAPKLLFHYYDKDFNNEADTPDNFQSRRPNTSFCFLDIRSPGLGDTAMYLCATSPEVDTQYFGPGTRLTVL.

The gene calls are TRBV28 and TRBJ1-2; TRBD1 aligns across 8 bases. The length of the CDR3 is 11 residues. Unmatched junction bases numbered 7, after V lost 11 bases and J lost 8 bases. Germline assignment: CDR1 MDHEN and CDR2 SYDVKM. The CDR3 loop is CAYGQGGGYTF. In nucleotides, the CDR3 is TGTGCCTATGGACAGGGCGGAGGCTACACCTTC.

The chain links TRBV10-2 to TRBJ2-5; 12 bases match TRBD2. With 7 bases clipped from V and 11 bases from J, the junction kept 8 bases outside the gene matches. CDR3 length equals 13 residues. Germline V gives CDR1 WSHSY, CDR2 SAAADI. Written as DNA, the CDR3 is TGCGCCAGCACTAGCGGGGGGGCCTTTGAGCAGTACTTC. This gives the protein CASTSGGAFEQYF.

The gene calls are TRBV20-1 and TRBJ2-4, with 7 bases fitting TRBD1. CDR1 is DFQATT, CDR2 SNEGSKA, per germline (reference sequence). J gave up 3 bases and V 7 bases, and 6 bases lay outside the gene matches. This CDR3 is built from 13 residues. The chain's CDR3 is CSVEGADKNIQYF. Written as DNA, the CDR3 is TGCAGTGTTGAGGGGGCAGACAAAAACATTCAGTACTTC.

There are a few counts of this clonotype. This chain connects TRBV4-1 to TRBJ2-3, with 7 positions matching TRBD2. V shed 3 bases and J 2 bases; nucleotides not matched to a gene: 11. The CDR3 length is 17 residues. Germline values: CDR1 MGHRA, CDR2 YSYEKL. This CDR3 reads CASSHPKAGLITDTQYF. CDR3 DNA: TGCGCCAGCAGCCATCCTAAAGCGGGACTGATCACAGATACGCAGTATTTT.

This clonotype has only a few counts. The CDR3 is CASSLSAGDTEAFF. The CDR3 region has the DNA TGTGCCAGCAGTTTATCGGCGGGGGACACTGAAGCTTTCTTT. This sequence joins TRBV27 and TRBJ1-1; TRBD1 is a possible D gene (5 bases). The V end lost 0 bases, the J end lost 3 bases, and 8 bases lay between the germline ends. This CDR3 has 14 residues. In germline, CDR1 is MNHEY, CDR2 SMNVEV (reference sequence).

This clonotype was picked up many times. The rearrangement joins TRBV29-1 to TRBJ2-3, with D perhaps TRBD1 or TRBD2 (5 bases each). Germline V gives CDR1 SQVTM, CDR2 ANQGSEA. This CDR3 spans 14 amino acids. Between the trimmed V and J ends, which lost 6 bases and 2 bases, there was a span of 15 bases. CDR3 bases: TGCAGCGTGGGGGTCCATACTACCACAGATACGCAGTATTTT. Protein product: CSVGVHTTTDTQYF.

The chain links TRBV12-3 or TRBV12-4 to TRBJ2-7; 10 bases are shared with TRBD1. The junction had 7 bases not matched to a gene; V was cut back by 7 bases and J by 4 bases. The CDR3 has 14 amino acids. CDR3 nucleotides: TGTGCCAGCACTTACAGGACAGGGGGTTACGAGCAGTACTTC. It is translated as CASTYRTGGYEQYF.

CDR3 loop: CASTYTVREAFF. The DNA of the CDR3 is TGTGCCAGCACCTACACGGTCAGGGAAGCTTTCTTT. The chain is built from TRBV7-2 and TRBJ1-1; no firm D call. V lost 7 bases to trimming and J lost 8 bases, with 14 bases between them. The length of the CDR3 is 12 residues. In germline, CDR1 is SGHTA, CDR2 FQGNSA.

CDR3 in amino acids: CASSQEQDSNQPQHF. The CDR3 nucleotides are TGTGCCAGCAGCCAAGAACAGGATAGCAATCAGCCCCAGCATTTT. This chain links TRBV4-2 with TRBJ1-5; weak D call: TRBD1 (5 bases). The V and J ends lost 0 bases and 0 bases respectively, with 6 bases between them. This CDR3 region has 15 residues. CDR1 is LGHNA and CDR2 is YNFKEQ in the germline V gene.

This clonotype was detected many times. The V gene is TRBV20-1, the J gene TRBJ2-5; the D is unclear. Germline CDR1 reads DFQATT; CDR2 reads SNEGSKA (reference sequence). V lost 0 bases to trimming and J lost 5 bases, with 7 bases between them. The CDR3 spans 12 residues. As DNA, the CDR3 is TGCAGTGCTAGAGATGCTCTGGAGACCCAGTACTTC. Its protein product is CSARDALETQYF.